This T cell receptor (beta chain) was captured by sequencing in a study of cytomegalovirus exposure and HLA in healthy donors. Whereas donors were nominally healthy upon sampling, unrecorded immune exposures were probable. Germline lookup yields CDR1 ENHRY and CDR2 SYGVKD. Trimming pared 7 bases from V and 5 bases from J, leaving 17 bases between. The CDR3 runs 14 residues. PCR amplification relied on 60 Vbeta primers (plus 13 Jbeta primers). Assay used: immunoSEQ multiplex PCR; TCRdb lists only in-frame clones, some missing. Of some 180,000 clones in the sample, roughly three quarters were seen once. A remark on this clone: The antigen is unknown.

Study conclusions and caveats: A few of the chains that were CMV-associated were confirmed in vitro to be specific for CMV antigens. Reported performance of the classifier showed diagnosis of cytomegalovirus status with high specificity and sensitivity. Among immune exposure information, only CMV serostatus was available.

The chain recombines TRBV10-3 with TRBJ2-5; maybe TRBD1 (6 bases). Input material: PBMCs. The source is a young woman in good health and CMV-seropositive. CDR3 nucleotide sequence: TGTGCCATCAAGGGACACTCCGAATCCGAGACCCAGTACTTC. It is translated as CAIKGHSESETQYF.